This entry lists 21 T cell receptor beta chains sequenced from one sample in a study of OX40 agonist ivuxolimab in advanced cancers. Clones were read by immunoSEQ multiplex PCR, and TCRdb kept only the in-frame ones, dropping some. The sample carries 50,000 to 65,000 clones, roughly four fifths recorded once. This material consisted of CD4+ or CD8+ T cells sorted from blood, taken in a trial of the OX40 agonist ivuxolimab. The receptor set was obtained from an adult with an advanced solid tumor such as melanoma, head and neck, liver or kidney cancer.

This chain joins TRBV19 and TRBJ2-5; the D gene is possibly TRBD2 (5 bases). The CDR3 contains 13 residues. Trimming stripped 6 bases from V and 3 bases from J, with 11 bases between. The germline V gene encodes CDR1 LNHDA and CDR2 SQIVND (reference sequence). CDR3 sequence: CASRGRGKETQYF. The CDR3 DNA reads TGTGCCAGTAGGGGTAGAGGGAAAGAGACCCAGTACTTC. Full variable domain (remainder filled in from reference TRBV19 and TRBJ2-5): DGGITQSPKYLFRKEGQNVTLSCEQNLNHDAMYWYRQDPGQGLRLIYYSQIVNDFQKGDIAEGYSVSREKKESFPLTVTSAQKNPTAFYLCASRGRGKETQYFGPGTRLLVL.

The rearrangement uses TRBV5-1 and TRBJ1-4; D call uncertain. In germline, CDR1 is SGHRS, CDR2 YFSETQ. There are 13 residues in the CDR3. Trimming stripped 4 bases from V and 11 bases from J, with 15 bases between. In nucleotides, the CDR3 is TGCGCCAGCAGCCCCGACCTCGGTGGGAAACTGTTTTTT. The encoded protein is CASSPDLGGKLFF.

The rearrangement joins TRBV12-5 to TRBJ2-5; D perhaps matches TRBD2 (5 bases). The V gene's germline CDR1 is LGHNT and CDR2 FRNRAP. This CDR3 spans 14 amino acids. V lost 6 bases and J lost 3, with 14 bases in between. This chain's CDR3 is CASGQGSREETQYF. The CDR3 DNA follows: TGTGCTAGTGGACAAGGGAGCAGAGAAGAGACCCAGTACTTC.

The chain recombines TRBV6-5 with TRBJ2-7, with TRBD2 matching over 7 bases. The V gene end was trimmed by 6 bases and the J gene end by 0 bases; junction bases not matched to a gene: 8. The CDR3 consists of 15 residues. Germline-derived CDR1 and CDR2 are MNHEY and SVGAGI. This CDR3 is CASRPPTGGSYEQYF. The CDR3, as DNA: TGTGCCAGCAGGCCCCCTACGGGGGGCTCCTACGAGCAGTACTTC.

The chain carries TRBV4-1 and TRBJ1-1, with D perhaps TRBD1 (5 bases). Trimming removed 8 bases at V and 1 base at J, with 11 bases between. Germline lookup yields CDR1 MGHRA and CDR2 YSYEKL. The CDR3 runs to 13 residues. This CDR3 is CASRRGPNTEAFF. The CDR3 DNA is TGCGCCAGCCGAAGGGGACCGAACACTGAAGCTTTCTTT.

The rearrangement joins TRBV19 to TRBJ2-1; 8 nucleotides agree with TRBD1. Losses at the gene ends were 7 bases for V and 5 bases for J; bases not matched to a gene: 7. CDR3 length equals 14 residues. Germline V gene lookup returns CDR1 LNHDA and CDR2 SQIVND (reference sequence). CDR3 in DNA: TGTGCCAGTACCGGGACAGGATATAACAATGAGCAGTTCTTC. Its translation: CASTGTGYNNEQFF.

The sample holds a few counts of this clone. In nucleotides, the CDR3 is TGCGCCAGCAGCTCACGGGGGGCGGGCGAACTGTTTTTT. It specifies CASSSRGAGELFF. This rearrangement joins TRBV5-1 to TRBJ1-4, with a tentative D call TRBD1 (6 bases). V lost 3 bases and J lost 12, with 15 bases in between. Germline lookup yields CDR1 SGHRS and CDR2 YFSETQ. The CDR3 spans 13 residues.

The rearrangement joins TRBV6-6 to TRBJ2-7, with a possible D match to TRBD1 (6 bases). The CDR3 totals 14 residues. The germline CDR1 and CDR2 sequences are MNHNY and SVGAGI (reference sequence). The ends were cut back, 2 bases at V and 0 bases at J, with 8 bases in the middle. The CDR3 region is CASSYPDSSYEQYF. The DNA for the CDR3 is TGTGCCAGCAGTTACCCGGACAGCTCCTACGAGCAGTACTTC.

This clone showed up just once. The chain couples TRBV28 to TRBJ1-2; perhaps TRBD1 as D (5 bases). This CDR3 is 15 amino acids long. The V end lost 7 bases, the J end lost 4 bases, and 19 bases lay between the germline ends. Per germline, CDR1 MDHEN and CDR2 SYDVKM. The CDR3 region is CASNSPFSGGYGYTF. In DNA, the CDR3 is TGTGCCAGCAATTCCCCCTTTTCGGGGGGCTATGGCTACACCTTC.

CDR3 sequence (DNA): TGTGCCAGCAGAGACAGGCTGGTGAATCAGCCCCAGCATTTT. It is translated as CASRDRLVNQPQHF. The J gene is TRBJ1-5, the V gene TRBV2, with D possibly being TRBD1 (6 bases). The CDR3 runs 14 residues. V gave up 6 bases and J gave up 4 bases, with 13 bases separating them. Germline values: CDR1 SNHLY, CDR2 FYNNEI.

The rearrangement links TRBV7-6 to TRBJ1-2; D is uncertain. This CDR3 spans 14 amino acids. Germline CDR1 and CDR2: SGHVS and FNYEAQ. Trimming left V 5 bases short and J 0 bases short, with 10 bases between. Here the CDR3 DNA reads TGTGCCAGCAGCCCCCGGTACCCTAACTATGGCTACACCTTC. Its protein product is CASSPRYPNYGYTF.

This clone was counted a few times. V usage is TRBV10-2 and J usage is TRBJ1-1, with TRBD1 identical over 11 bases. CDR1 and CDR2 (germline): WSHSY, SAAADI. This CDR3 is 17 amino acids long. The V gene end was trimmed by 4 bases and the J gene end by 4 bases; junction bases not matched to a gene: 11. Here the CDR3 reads CASSGPGQGVSGTEAFF. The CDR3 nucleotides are TGCGCCAGCAGTGGGCCGGGACAGGGGGTTTCAGGCACTGAAGCTTTCTTT.

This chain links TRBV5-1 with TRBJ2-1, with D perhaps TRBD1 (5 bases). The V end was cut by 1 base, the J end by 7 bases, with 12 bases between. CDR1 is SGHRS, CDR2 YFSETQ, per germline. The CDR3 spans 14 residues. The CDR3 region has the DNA TGCGCCAGCAGCTTGAGCAGGGTATCAAATGAGCAGTTCTTC. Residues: CASSLSRVSNEQFF.

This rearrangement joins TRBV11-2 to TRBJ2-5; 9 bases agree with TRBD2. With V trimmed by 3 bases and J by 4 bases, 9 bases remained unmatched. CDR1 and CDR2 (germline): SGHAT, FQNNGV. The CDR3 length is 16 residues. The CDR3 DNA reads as TGTGCCAGCAGCTTCGGCGGGGGGGCCCGTGGAGAGACCCAGTACTTC. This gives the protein CASSFGGGARGETQYF.

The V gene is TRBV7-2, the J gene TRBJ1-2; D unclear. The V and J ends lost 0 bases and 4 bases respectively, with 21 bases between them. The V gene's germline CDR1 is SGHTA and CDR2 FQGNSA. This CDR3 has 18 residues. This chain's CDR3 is CASSLAGLLGRNAYGYTF. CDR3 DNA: TGTGCCAGCAGCTTAGCCGGGTTACTCGGACGGAACGCCTATGGCTACACCTTC.

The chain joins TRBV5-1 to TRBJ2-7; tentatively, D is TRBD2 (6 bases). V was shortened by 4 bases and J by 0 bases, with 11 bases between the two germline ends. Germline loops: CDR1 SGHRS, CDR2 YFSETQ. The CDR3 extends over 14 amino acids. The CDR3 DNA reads TGCGCCAGCAGCGCGCGGGACGGCTCCTACGAGCAGTACTTC. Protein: CASSARDGSYEQYF.

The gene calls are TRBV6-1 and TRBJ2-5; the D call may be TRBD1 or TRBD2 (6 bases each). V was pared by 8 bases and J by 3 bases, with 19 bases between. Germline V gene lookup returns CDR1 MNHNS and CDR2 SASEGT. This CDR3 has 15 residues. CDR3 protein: CASGLWGRGEETQYF. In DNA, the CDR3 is TGTGCCAGCGGTCTATGGGGGCGGGGAGAAGAGACCCAGTACTTC.

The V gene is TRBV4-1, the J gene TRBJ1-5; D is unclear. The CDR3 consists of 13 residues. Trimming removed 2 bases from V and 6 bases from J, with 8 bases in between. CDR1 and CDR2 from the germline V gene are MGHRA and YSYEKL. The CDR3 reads CASSQIPGQPQHF. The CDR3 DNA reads TGCGCCAGCAGCCAAATCCCCGGTCAGCCCCAGCATTTT.

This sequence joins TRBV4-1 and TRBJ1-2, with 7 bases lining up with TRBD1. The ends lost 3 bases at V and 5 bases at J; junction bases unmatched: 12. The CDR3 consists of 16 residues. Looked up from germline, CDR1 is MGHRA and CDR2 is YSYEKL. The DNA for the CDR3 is TGCGCCAGCAGCCATGCACAACCTGGACAGGTATATGGCTACACCTTC. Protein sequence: CASSHAQPGQVYGYTF.

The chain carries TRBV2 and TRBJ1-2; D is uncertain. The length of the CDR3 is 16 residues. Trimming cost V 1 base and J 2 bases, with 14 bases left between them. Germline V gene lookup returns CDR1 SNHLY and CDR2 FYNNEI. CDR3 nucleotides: TGTGCCAGCAGTGAAGGAGCTTGGATTTTCAACTATGGCTACACCTTC. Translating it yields CASSEGAWIFNYGYTF.

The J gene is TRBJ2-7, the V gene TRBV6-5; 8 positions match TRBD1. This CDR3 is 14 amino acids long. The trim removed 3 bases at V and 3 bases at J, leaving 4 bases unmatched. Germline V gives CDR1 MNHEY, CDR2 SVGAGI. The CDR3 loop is CASSYGQGYYEQYF. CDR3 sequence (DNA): TGTGCCAGCAGTTATGGACAGGGTTACTACGAGCAGTACTTC.